Listed below are T cell receptor beta chains from one sample, sequenced in a study of PD-1 blockade in classical Hodgkin lymphoma. The data were produced by immunoSEQ multiplex PCR, yet TCRdb's version contains in-frame clones alone and is incomplete. The profile covers around 23,000 clones, with around 84% appearing a single time and 6% to 6.5% taken by the ten largest. The source material was peripheral blood mononuclear cells (PBMCs), sampled before the fourth cycle of nivolumab. These TCRs come from a human donor with classical Hodgkin lymphoma. Both conserved end residues are part of each CDR3.

TRBJ1-1 | TRBV23-1 | CASSQSPVEAFF
TRBJ1-1 | TRBV30 | CAWRGFTGSEAFF
TRBJ2-1 | TRBV5-1 | CASSFPTSGGRYNEQFF
TRBJ1-1 | TRBV4-3 | CASSQEGPYRVRTEAFF
TRBJ2-1 | TRBV5-1 | CASSFTGTGHDEQFF
TRBJ1-6 | TRBV6-5 | CASSSPRQGGRSPLHF
TRBJ1-2 | TRBV7-6 | CASSLGTNGYTF
TRBJ1-2 | TRBV9 | CASSVAPLSDSNYGYTF
TRBJ1-1 | TRBV6-5 | CASSSRDRYMDTEAFF
TRBJ2-1 | TRBV4-3 | CASSRGQREYTEQFF
TRBJ1-1 | TRBV27 | CASSLYPRQGEDTEAFF
TRBJ2-3 | TRBV9 | CASSPGTILTDTQYF
TRBJ2-7 | TRBV6-5 | CASSYREGPQEQYF
TRBJ2-3 | TRBV28 | CASSLAGGPANTQYF
TRBJ1-4 | TRBV6-6 | CASRLRGNNEKLFF
TRBJ2-2 | TRBV30 | CAWKRDISYTGELFF
TRBJ2-7 | TRBV28 | CASSLDRVGYEQYF